A selection of T cell receptor beta chains follows, all from one sample in a study of radiotherapy plus CTLA-4 blockade in lung cancer. Clones were read by immunoSEQ multiplex PCR, and TCRdb kept only the in-frame ones, dropping some. In the table there are around 40,000 clones, roughly 75% of which are singletons. Sample: peripheral blood, taken from a patient treated with radiotherapy plus ipilimumab. The receptors here all came from a human donor with non-small cell lung cancer who had stable disease on radiotherapy plus ipilimumab. Each CDR3 is given with its conserved first and last residue. The D gene is left open where the match is weak. The listing skips clone size in some rows; elsewhere it reads once, few, many or a size class.

cdr3_aa cdr3_nt clone_size cdr3_length j_call d_call v_call
CASSLYGTGRVGRTYEQYF TGCGCCAGCAGCCTATATGGGACAGGGAGAGTCGGTCGGACCTACGAGCAGTACTTC NA 19 TRBJ2-7 TRBD1 TRBV5-1
CSVESAGGYMEQFF TGCAGCGTTGAATCTGCGGGGGGGTATATGGAGCAGTTCTTC few 14 TRBJ2-1 TRBD2 TRBV29-1
CASSLGHPNYGYTF TGTGCCAGCAGCTTAGGACACCCCAACTATGGCTACACCTTC NA 14 TRBJ1-2 NA TRBV7-8
CASSSGLAGGRNQETQYF TGTGCCAGCTCATCGGGACTAGCGGGGGGCCGAAACCAAGAGACCCAGTACTTC NA 18 TRBJ2-5 TRBD2 TRBV18
CSGAHRGGTEAFF TGCAGCGGGGCACACAGAGGAGGAACTGAAGCTTTCTTT few 13 TRBJ1-1 NA TRBV29-1
CASSSHRGGAYNEQFF TGCGCCAGCAGCTCCCATCGAGGGGGGGCCTACAATGAGCAGTTCTTC NA 16 TRBJ2-1 NA TRBV5-1
CASSLAGQASGAFF TGTGCCAGCAGCTTAGCGGGACAGGCCTCGGGGGCTTTCTTT NA 14 TRBJ1-1 TRBD1 TRBV11-3
CASSYQQGDYGYTF TGTGCCAGCAGTTACCAACAGGGGGATTATGGCTACACCTTC NA 14 TRBJ1-2 TRBD1 TRBV6-5
CASSRTDPGLVLYEQYF TGTGCCAGCAGCCGAACAGACCCGGGACTGGTACTTTACGAGCAGTACTTC few 17 TRBJ2-7 NA TRBV5-6
CASSASIGTEAFF TGTGCCAGCAGCGCCTCAATCGGCACTGAAGCTTTCTTT NA 13 TRBJ1-1 NA TRBV11-2
CASSRSTNTEAFF TGTGCCAGTAGTAGGAGCACGAACACTGAAGCTTTCTTT NA 13 TRBJ1-1 NA TRBV19
CASRGTGDLGSPLHF TGTGCCAGCAGAGGGACAGGGGATTTAGGTTCACCCCTCCACTTT few 15 TRBJ1-6 TRBD1 TRBV6-1
CASSPTWGGNEQYF TGTGCCAGCAGCCCGACTTGGGGGGGGAACGAGCAGTACTTC NA 14 TRBJ2-7 TRBD2 TRBV11-3
CASTGVAETQYF TGTGCCAGCACCGGGGTCGCGGAGACCCAGTACTTC NA 12 TRBJ2-5 NA TRBV5-6
CASSLLGWQVKGGTEAFF TGTGCCAGCAGCTTATTAGGTTGGCAGGTCAAGGGAGGCACTGAAGCTTTCTTT NA 18 TRBJ1-1 NA TRBV7-2
CASSPVGTANTEAFF TGTGCCAGCAGCCCGGTCGGGACAGCGAACACTGAAGCTTTCTTT once 15 TRBJ1-1 TRBD1 TRBV7-8
CASSPDLGAYNSPLHF TGTGCCAGCTCACCGGACCTCGGGGCCTATAATTCACCCCTCCACTTT few 16 TRBJ1-6 NA TRBV18